Below are 17 T cell receptor beta chains sequenced from a single sample in a study of vaccination and CD4 T cells after COVID-19. What these receptors recognize is not known. The Oncomine TCR Beta short-read assay sequenced DNA from cultured CD4+ T cells. From cultured CD4+ T cells, genomic DNA was extracted. TCRdb reprocessed the PCR reads via MiXCR and lists one record per CDR3 protein. This table has about 11,000 distinct CDR3 sequences, roughly 32% appearing once. The treatment was: approximately nine-day PBMC culture with coronavirus spike peptide pools or control peptides (ViraFEST assay). Those CD4+ T cells from the unexposed donor predate the COVID-19 pandemic (2011-2018). Material for sequencing was CD4+ T cells from blood, cultured in vitro. The receptors shown here come from a human donor in good health.

The V gene is TRBV27, the J gene TRBJ2-1; D is perhaps TRBD1 or TRBD2 (5 bases each). The CDR3 is 16 amino acids. Trimming took off 5 bases at V and 5 bases at J, with 19 bases between the two ends. Germline assignment: CDR1 MNHEY and CDR2 SMNVEV (reference sequence). The CDR3 spells CASSPPGTEGNNEQFF. The CDR3 DNA sequence: TGTGCCAGCAGTCCCCCCGGGACCGAGGGGAACAATGAGCAGTTCTTC.

The genes are TRBV19 and TRBJ2-1, with a possible D match to TRBD1 (6 bases). This CDR3 is built from 15 residues. V was trimmed by 6 bases and J by 0 bases, leaving 12 bases between them. The germline CDR1 and CDR2 sequences are LNHDA and SQIVND (reference sequence). The CDR3 protein is CASSLDRSSYNEQFF. In DNA form, the CDR3 reads TGTGCCAGTAGCCTGGACAGAAGCTCCTACAATGAGCAGTTCTTC.

In its sample, this clonotype was seen a few times. The rearrangement links TRBV6-5 to TRBJ1-5; 10 bases fit TRBD1. The CDR3 spans 18 residues. Germline CDR1 is MNHEY and CDR2 is SVGAGI. Germline trimming cut 0 bases from V and 6 bases from J; bases unmatched to any gene: 11. The CDR3, as DNA: TGTGCCAGCAGTTACTCGAAGTCGGGACAGGGGATTCGTCAGCCCCAGCATTTT. Protein product: CASSYSKSGQGIRQPQHF.

This clonotype was detected a few times. V gene TRBV20-1 combines with J gene TRBJ1-4, with 8 bases fitting TRBD1. With 6 bases clipped from V and 6 bases from J, the junction kept 3 bases outside the gene matches. This CDR3 is built from 12 residues. Germline V gene lookup returns CDR1 DFQATT and CDR2 SNEGSKA (reference sequence). This chain's CDR3 is CSAPDRDEKLFF. CDR3 in DNA: TGCAGTGCCCCGGACAGGGATGAAAAACTGTTTTTT.

In this sample, this clonotype is medium-sized. The chain couples TRBV20-1 to TRBJ1-2; D is perhaps TRBD1 (5 bases). Germline CDR1 is DFQATT and CDR2 is SNEGSKA (reference sequence). CDR3 size: 16 residues. V was trimmed by 0 bases and J by 1 base, leaving 15 bases between them. Written as DNA, the CDR3 is TGCAGTGCTAGAGACCCGCGGAGAGGGGATAACTATGGCTACACCTTC. It is translated as CSARDPRRGDNYGYTF.

The chain has TRBV5-1 and TRBJ2-5, with TRBD2 identical over 7 bases. Germline lookup yields CDR1 SGHRS and CDR2 YFSETQ. The CDR3 spans 13 residues. The J segment lost 2 bases and the V segment lost 7 bases, leaving 5 bases of the junction unmatched. CDR3: CASASGAQETQYF. In DNA, the CDR3 is TGCGCCAGCGCCAGCGGGGCTCAAGAGACCCAGTACTTC.

Here the CDR3 DNA reads TGCGCCAGCAGCTTCGTAACGGGAGACACCGGGGAGCTGTTTTTT. Translation: CASSFVTGDTGELFF. The chain is built from TRBV5-1 and TRBJ2-2; a possible D gene is TRBD2 (6 bases). CDR3 length: 15 amino acids. Between the trimmed V and J ends, which lost 2 bases and 3 bases, there was a span of 11 bases. Per germline, CDR1 SGHRS and CDR2 YFSETQ. The variable domain in full, completed from reference TRBV5-1 and TRBJ2-2, reads KAGVTQTPRYLIKTRGQQVTLSCSPISGHRSVSWYQQTPGQGLQFLFEYFSETQRNKGNFPGRFSGRQFSNSRSEMNVSTLELGDSALYLCASSFVTGDTGELFFGEGSRLTVL.

This clonotype appeared a few times. This rearrangement joins TRBV6-1 to TRBJ1-6; 8 bases agree with TRBD1. Germline V gene lookup returns CDR1 MNHNS and CDR2 SASEGT. The V segment lost 6 bases and the J segment 9 bases; nucleotides outside the gene matches: 10. The CDR3 is 15 residues long. This chain's CDR3 is CASRDGQGEGSPLHF. CDR3 coding DNA: TGTGCCAGCAGAGACGGACAGGGTGAAGGTTCACCCCTCCACTTT.

The CDR3 is CASRELRGQGQETQYF. The CDR3 DNA follows: TGTGCCAGCAGGGAACTGCGGGGACAGGGGCAAGAGACCCAGTACTTC. V gene TRBV6-2 or TRBV6-3 combines with J gene TRBJ2-5; 10 nucleotides match TRBD1. Unmatched junction bases numbered 9, after V lost 6 bases and J lost 2 bases. CDR1 and CDR2 from the germline V gene are MNHEY and SVGEGT. The CDR3 runs 16 residues.

In its sample, this clonotype ranks as medium-sized (0.01 to 0.1%). The rearrangement joins TRBV27 to TRBJ1-6; possibly TRBD1 for D (5 bases). The CDR3 spans 12 residues. Between the trimmed V and J ends, which lost 3 bases and 13 bases, there was a span of 10 bases. CDR1 MNHEY and CDR2 SMNVEV come from the germline V gene (reference sequence). DNA for the CDR3: TGTGCCAGCAGTTTTATCAGGGCGCCCCTCCACTTT. Amino acids: CASSFIRAPLHF.

As regards this clonotype: Being one base from a much bigger clone, this may be a read error. The chain recombines TRBV6-5 with TRBJ2-1; no firm D call. Per the germline V gene, CDR1 is MNHEY and CDR2 is SVGAGI. The V and J ends lost 4 bases and 0 bases respectively, with 10 bases between them. CDR3 length: 15 amino acids. This CDR3 is CASSSTSSSYNEQFF. The CDR3 DNA sequence: TGTGCCAGCAGTTCGACGTCGAGCTCCTACAATGAGCAGTTCTTC.

This clonotype was recorded a few times. The CDR3 nucleotides are TGTGCCAGCAGCGGCAGGGACAGATCCCAAGAGACCCAGTACTTC. Its protein is CASSGRDRSQETQYF. V and J are TRBV7-9 and TRBJ2-5; 7 bases line up with TRBD1. Germline assignment: CDR1 SEHNR and CDR2 FQNEAQ (reference sequence). The CDR3 sequence is 15 residues long. V lost 5 bases and J lost 1; bases outside the gene matches: 7. The complete variable domain, with remaining parts taken from reference TRBV7-9 and TRBJ2-5, reads DTGVSQNPRHKITKRGQNVTFRCDPISEHNRLYWYRQTLGQGPEFLTYFQNEAQLEKSRLLSDRFSAERPKGSFSTLEIQRTEQGDSAMYLCASSGRDRSQETQYFGPGTRLLVL.

This clonotype was seen a handful of times. V usage is TRBV6-2 or TRBV6-3 and J usage is TRBJ1-2; possible D gene TRBD1, 5 bases. The germline V gene has CDR1 MNHEY and CDR2 SVGEGT. CDR3 length: 15 amino acids. Trimming left V 6 bases short and J 4 bases short, with 18 bases between. DNA for the CDR3: TGTGCCAGCAGACCCCTGGGGGGACGGTCCTATGGCTACACCTTC. It translates to CASRPLGGRSYGYTF.

The V and J genes are TRBV5-1 and TRBJ2-7, with D perhaps TRBD1 (7 bases). Germline-derived CDR1 and CDR2 are SGHRS and YFSETQ. The germline V and J ends were trimmed by 3 bases and 3 bases, with 13 bases remaining between them. This CDR3 comprises 14 residues. The CDR3 DNA sequence: TGCGCCAGCAGCTACAGCAGGGGGGACTACGAGCAGTACTTC. It encodes CASSYSRGDYEQYF.

This clonotype appeared a few times. This rearrangement joins TRBV4-2 to TRBJ2-5; unclear D gene. Trimming shortened V by 0 bases and J by 4 bases, and 12 bases separated the two germline ends. CDR3 length: 15 residues. Germline CDR1 and CDR2: LGHNA and YNFKEQ. CDR3: CASSQDGAVGETQYF. The CDR3 nucleotides are TGTGCCAGCAGCCAAGACGGAGCAGTCGGAGAGACCCAGTACTTC.

In its sample, this clonotype was seen a few times. The rearrangement links TRBV7-2 to TRBJ2-5; 7 nucleotides match TRBD2. Germline V CDR1 and CDR2: SGHTA, FQGNSA. The CDR3 length is 16 residues. The V gene end was trimmed by 2 bases and the J gene end by 1 base; junction bases not matched to a gene: 7. This CDR3 reads CASSLRQAGRQETQYF. The CDR3, as DNA: TGTGCCAGCAGCTTAAGGCAAGCGGGGCGCCAAGAGACCCAGTACTTC.

The gene calls are TRBV20-1 and TRBJ1-2; 7 bases are a match to TRBD1. The CDR3 is 13 amino acids. With V trimmed by 3 bases and J by 8 bases, 9 bases remained unmatched. Germline loops: CDR1 DFQATT, CDR2 SNEGSKA (reference sequence). CDR3 nucleotide sequence: TGCAGTGCTAGGGCTAGGGGGCGAGAGGGCTACACCTTC. Protein sequence: CSARARGREGYTF.